The source of this T cell receptor beta chain is a study of early T cells in non-severe SARS-CoV-2 infection (dated by TCRdb to 2020 to 2022). In the study overall: Because TCR sequencing was done on bulk RNA from unsorted whole blood, the alpha and beta chains could not be paired.

This clonotype was seen more than once but under ten times. Its cognate antigen has yet to be identified. No much larger clonotype is one base removed from it; base qualities were not supplied. From the cysteine through the phenylalanine, the CDR3 covers 15 amino acids. The only DNA kept is the CDR3, 45 bases in frame from the first base. Cut back by 5 bases and 3 bases, the V and J ends lie 17 bases apart. CDR1 and CDR2 (SGHTA, FQGNSA) derive from the germline V gene. This was a case-control study nested in a cohort of healthcare workers in London, UK, who had nasopharyngeal swab PCR tests and blood samples taken every week. Healthcare workers were recruited between 23 and 31 March 2020, during the week of the UK lockdown, and were followed weekly for up to roughly 15 weeks. Receptor libraries were prepared by 5' RACE. The data were produced on a NextSeq 500. To correct for sequencing error and PCR bias, the TCR library protocol tagged individual cDNA molecules with unique molecular identifiers. Both TCR alpha and beta chains were sequenced, and tight co-correlation was observed between alpha and beta sequence abundances in each sample. Regarding the original processing steps: V gene, J gene and CDR3 annotation of TCR sequences was performed with Decombinator V4. Expanded TCRs were defined as changing significantly between any two time points under a Poisson model with p below 0.0001. TCR abundances were normalised to the total number of TCRs sequenced in each sample and reported as counts per million. TRAV1-2 paired with TRAJ12, TRAJ20 or TRAJ33 defined MAIT TCRs, while TRAV10 paired with TRAJ18 defined iNKT TCRs. VDJdb, accessed on 1 November 2021, was searched for TCRs annotated for CMV, EBV and SARS-CoV-2, and TCRs annotated for more than one antigen were excluded. Clones were called with MiXCR by TCRdb after fastp trimmed the public reads at Q25, and only in-frame beta chains were retained. Each record represents a unique CDR3 protein, reported with the most common genes and DNA among its rows. The authors' filters were not applied to this entry. The table for this sample lists approximately 100,000 distinct CDR3 sequences; roughly 17% of them were counted only once. Clones ranked in the top ten supply around 1.3% of the sample.

Overall study outcomes, separate from this receptor: Matching against VDJdb was skewed toward anti-spike CD8 responses, likely underestimated virus-specific expansions, and missed private and CD4 specificities.

Sequenced input: whole blood. This clonotype originated in an adult who was a healthcare worker with PCR-confirmed SARS-CoV-2 infection or an uninfected control (not recorded which). In this chain, TRBV7-2 is recombined with TRBJ2-7; TRBD2 is a weak D gene call, 5 bases matching. The bases read TGTGCCAGCAGCCCGGGGTCAACAGTCGTCTACGAGCAGTACTTC. This gives the protein CASSPGSTVVYEQYF.